Each of the 8 T cell receptor beta chains below was sequenced from the same sample in a study of CD8 T cells in ankylosing spondylitis. Study-wide results and caveats: Apparently characteristic of ankylosing spondylitis blood was a TCR beta motif (under ten highly homologous variants).

TCRdb called the 5' RACE reads again in MiXCR, with one record for every CDR3 protein. The profile shows some 220,000 distinct CDR3 sequences, just under 7.5% of them singletons. The antigens for these receptors are not known. The sequencing sample was made of blood, either unsorted or a sorted T cell fraction (not recorded which). Every receptor here comes from a male donor with ankylosing spondylitis.

This clonotype was counted at least ten times. As DNA, the CDR3 is TGCAGCGTTGGCCATAGAAGTACAGGGGGGGCCACTGAAGCTTTCTTT. It encodes CSVGHRSTGGATEAFF. The V call is TRBV29-1, the J call TRBJ1-1, with 8 bases lining up with TRBD1. V dropped 4 bases and J dropped 4; count of bases not matched to a gene: 14. CDR3 length: 16 residues. Germline-derived CDR1 and CDR2 are SQVTM and ANQGSEA.

The chain links TRBV24-1 to TRBJ2-5; no definite D call. This CDR3 comprises 13 residues. V lost 3 bases and J 4 bases, leaving 8 bases between the germline ends. Germline V CDR1 and CDR2: KGHDR, SFDVKD. The CDR3 reads CATSDARGETQYF. Written as DNA, the CDR3 is TGTGCCACCAGTGATGCCCGCGGAGAGACCCAGTACTTC.

The rearrangement uses TRBV28 and TRBJ2-3; D is tentatively TRBD1 or TRBD2 (7 bases each). This CDR3 region has 17 residues. Germline V lookup: CDR1 MDHEN, CDR2 SYDVKM. V shed 8 bases and J shed 1 base, with 22 bases lying between them. The CDR3 coding sequence is TGTGCCAGCCTCACCCCAGGGGGGGCTTGGGGCACAGATACGCAGTATTTT. Translation: CASLTPGGAWGTDTQYF.

This clonotype has at least ten counts. The J gene is TRBJ1-6, the V gene TRBV5-6; 7 nucleotides match TRBD1. The CDR3 extends over 16 amino acids. The trim removed 4 bases at V and 1 base at J, leaving 5 bases unmatched. The germline CDR1 and CDR2 sequences are SGHDT and YYEEEE. The CDR3 sequence: CASSETGTSYNSPLHF. DNA of the CDR3: TGTGCCAGCAGCGAGACAGGGACGTCCTATAATTCACCCCTCCACTTT.

This clonotype has ten or more counts. The DNA for the CDR3 is TGTGCCAGCAGCCCCCCGGACGGACCTCGCAAGGGAGCTTTCTTT. It translates to CASSPPDGPRKGAFF. The rearrangement uses TRBV7-9 and TRBJ1-1, with D hard to call. Germline CDR1 SEHNR, CDR2 FQNEAQ (reference sequence). Trimming took 5 bases from V and 10 from J, leaving 23 bases between them. CDR3 size: 15 residues.

There are many counts of this clonotype. The chain uses TRBV6-5 and TRBJ1-1; 11 bases match TRBD1. CDR3 size: 12 residues. In germline, CDR1 is MNHEY, CDR2 SVGAGI. The V and J ends lost 10 bases and 6 bases, in that order; junction bases with no gene match: 4. CDR3 nucleotide sequence: TGTGCCACCCGGACAGGGGGCTCTGAAGCTTTCTTT. It is translated as CATRTGGSEAFF.

This clonotype was recorded a few times. The chain uses TRBV6-5 and TRBJ2-1, with a possible D match to TRBD2 (5 bases). The CDR3 sequence is 13 residues long. Germline V CDR1 and CDR2: MNHEY, SVGAGI. V lost 3 bases and J lost 6, with 9 bases in between. The CDR3 spells CASSYPRGNEQFF. The CDR3 nucleotides are TGTGCCAGCAGTTATCCCCGGGGCAATGAGCAGTTCTTC.

V usage is TRBV6-5 and J usage is TRBJ1-1; unclear D gene. This CDR3 comprises 13 residues. V was shortened by 0 bases and J by 5 bases, with 7 bases between the two germline ends. The germline V gene encodes CDR1 MNHEY and CDR2 SVGAGI. CDR3: CASSYSLSTEAFF. Here the CDR3 DNA reads TGTGCCAGCAGTTACTCTTTGAGTACTGAAGCTTTCTTT.